The 31 T cell receptor beta chains below were found in one sample sequenced in a study of identical twins. TCRdb re-derived calls from the 5' RACE reads in MiXCR, one entry per CDR3 protein. The sample lists some 760,000 distinct CDR3 sequences, roughly 18% seen once, with roughly 13% in the top ten. The same sample was also used in a study of T cells expressing NK-cell markers.

The sample consisted of PBMCs. The origin of the receptors is a young woman in good health.

V and J are TRBV4-1 and TRBJ2-1; 12 bases are a match to TRBD2. The CDR3 has 14 amino acids. Losses at the gene ends were 7 bases for V and 7 bases for J; bases not matched to a gene: 5. Germline CDR1 MGHRA, CDR2 YSYEKL. CDR3 sequence reads: CASKLAGGGNEQFF. The CDR3 DNA sequence: TGCGCCAGCAAACTAGCGGGGGGAGGGAATGAGCAGTTCTTC.

This clonotype was recorded a few times. This chain uses TRBV7-8 with TRBJ2-2, with 7 bases aligning to TRBD1. The junction had 4 bases not matched to a gene; V was cut back by 6 bases and J by 0 bases. Germline CDR1 SGHVS, CDR2 FQNEAQ. The CDR3 extends over 15 amino acids. This CDR3 reads CASSWDRSNTGELFF. CDR3 nucleotides: TGTGCCAGCAGTTGGGACAGATCGAACACCGGGGAGCTGTTTTTT.

The chain joins TRBV12-3 or TRBV12-4 to TRBJ1-2, with no clear D. The CDR3 sequence is 14 residues long. Trimming removed 0 bases at V and 5 bases at J, with 10 bases between. CDR3 amino acids: CASSLALSVYGYTF. As DNA, the CDR3 is TGTGCCAGCAGTTTAGCCCTAAGTGTATATGGCTACACCTTC.

CDR3 nucleotide sequence: TGCAGTGCTTCCCGGGGGGCGGACAGCAACCAGGTAGCTGAAGCTTTCTTT. Translated: CSASRGADSNQVAEAFF. This chain links TRBV20-1 with TRBJ1-1; perhaps TRBD1 as D (6 bases). The CDR3 is made up of 17 amino acids. Germline CDR1 and CDR2: DFQATT and SNEGSKA (reference sequence). V was trimmed by 5 bases and J by 6 bases, leaving 28 bases between them.

At least ten counts were recorded for this clonotype. V usage is TRBV20-1 and J usage is TRBJ1-2; TRBD1 agrees at 7 bases. CDR1 DFQATT and CDR2 SNEGSKA come from the germline V gene (reference sequence). The CDR3 runs 14 residues. The ends lost 6 bases at V and 4 bases at J; junction bases unmatched: 11. The CDR3: CSAYGQALFYGYTF. The CDR3 coding sequence is TGCAGTGCGTATGGACAGGCCCTATTCTATGGCTACACCTTC.

The rearrangement joins TRBV29-1 to TRBJ2-7; 9 bases are a match to TRBD2. This CDR3 is built from 13 residues. V was pared by 6 bases and J by 6 bases, with 9 bases of the junction left unmatched. Per germline, CDR1 SQVTM and CDR2 ANQGSEA. The CDR3, as DNA: TGCAGCGTCGGGGGACTAGCAGAAATCGAGCAGTACTTC. Amino acid sequence: CSVGGLAEIEQYF.

The chain combines TRBV6-1 with TRBJ1-1, with 9 bases matching TRBD1. V was clipped by 3 bases and J by 5 bases; unmatched bases: 7. Germline values: CDR1 MNHNS, CDR2 SASEGT. The CDR3 is made up of 15 amino acids. CDR3 in DNA: TGTGCCAGCAGTGACCCAGGGACAGGGAGAACTGAAGCTTTCTTT. Translating it yields CASSDPGTGRTEAFF.

The rearrangement uses TRBV5-5 and TRBJ2-5; tentatively, D is TRBD2 (7 bases). V was cut by 0 bases and J by 5 bases, with 17 bases left in between. Per the germline V gene, CDR1 is SGHKS and CDR2 is YYEKEE (reference sequence). The CDR3 consists of 16 residues. CDR3 DNA sequence: TGTGCCAGCAGCTTGGAGGTGGGGGGGCCTTTGGAGACCCAGTACTTC. This sequence encodes CASSLEVGGPLETQYF.

This clonotype has only a few counts. The chain uses TRBV10-1 and TRBJ2-7, with a tentative D call TRBD2 (6 bases). CDR1 is WNHNN and CDR2 is SYGVQD in the germline V gene (reference sequence). Trimming stripped 7 bases from V and 0 bases from J, with 13 bases between. The CDR3 covers 14 residues. Here the CDR3 DNA reads TGCGCCAGCAAACGGGACTTGATCTCCTACGAGCAGTACTTC. It translates to CASKRDLISYEQYF.

Of note for this clonotype: The junction departs from the called germline gene at one end, perhaps through a read error. The V call is TRBV5-1, the J call TRBJ2-3; D gene unclear. CDR1 SGHRS and CDR2 YFSETQ come from the germline V gene. CDR3 length: 15 amino acids. CDR3 nucleotides: TGCGCCAGCAGCGTGCCGGGTCAAAGCACAGATGCGCAGTATTTT. Amino acid sequence: CASSVPGQSTDAQYF.

The CDR3 DNA is TGTGCCAGCAGCCCCCCTTTTGATGAGCAGTTCTTC. Amino acid sequence: CASSPPFDEQFF. V usage is TRBV7-2 and J usage is TRBJ2-1; D is unclear. CDR1 and CDR2 (germline): SGHTA, FQGNSA. V was trimmed by 5 bases and J by 8 bases, leaving 10 bases between them. This CDR3 is built from 12 residues.

The sample holds a few counts of this clonotype. The chain links TRBV6-1 to TRBJ2-1; 9 bases are shared with TRBD2. CDR1 is MNHNS, CDR2 SASEGT, per germline. This CDR3 comprises 16 residues. V shed 5 bases and J 4 bases; nucleotides not matched to a gene: 9. CDR3 in DNA: TGTGCCAGCAGTCCCCGGGGACTAGCTCCTTACAATGAGCAGTTCTTC. The encoded protein is CASSPRGLAPYNEQFF.

The chain has TRBV12-3 or TRBV12-4 and TRBJ1-1, with D perhaps TRBD1 (6 bases). V lost 5 bases to trimming and J lost 6 bases, with 13 bases between them. The CDR3 is made up of 13 amino acids. CDR3 loop: CASSVRGAAEAFF. CDR3 DNA sequence: TGTGCCAGCAGTGTCCGGGGGGCCGCTGAAGCTTTCTTT.

In its sample, this clonotype was seen once. The rearrangement joins TRBV4-1 to TRBJ2-3; D is unresolved. V was shortened by 4 bases and J by 1 base, with 12 bases between the two germline ends. The CDR3 runs to 15 residues. The germline V gene encodes CDR1 MGHRA and CDR2 YSYEKL. CDR3 loop: CASSPDAPRTDTQYF. The DNA for the CDR3 is TGCGCCAGCAGCCCGGACGCTCCCCGCACAGATACGCAGTATTTT.

There are a few counts of this clonotype. This chain joins TRBV29-1 and TRBJ2-3, with TRBD2 matching over 7 bases. Losses at the gene ends were 3 bases for V and 2 bases for J; bases not matched to a gene: 5. CDR3 length: 14 amino acids. The V gene's germline CDR1 is SQVTM and CDR2 ANQGSEA. The CDR3 reads CSVDKAGITDTQYF. The CDR3 DNA reads TGCAGCGTTGACAAAGCGGGAATCACAGATACGCAGTATTTT.

The chain is built from TRBV6-5 and TRBJ2-7; no definite D call. CDR3 length equals 16 residues. Germline-derived CDR1 and CDR2 are MNHEY and SVGAGI. V gave up 2 bases and J gave up 0 bases, with 14 bases separating them. CDR3 sequence reads: CASSYRAGASSYEQYF. The CDR3 DNA is TGTGCCAGCAGTTACAGGGCAGGCGCTAGCTCCTACGAGCAGTACTTC.

The gene calls are TRBV4-2 and TRBJ2-5; 9 bases are shared with TRBD2. The ends lost 3 bases at V and 1 base at J; junction bases unmatched: 6. The CDR3 spans 16 residues. CDR1 and CDR2 from the germline V gene are LGHNA and YNFKEQ. CDR3 sequence reads: CASSQWASGAQETQYF. For the CDR3, the DNA is TGTGCCAGCAGCCAGTGGGCTAGCGGGGCCCAAGAGACCCAGTACTTC.

In this sample, this clonotype turned up a few times. The V and J genes are TRBV11-2 and TRBJ2-1; 9 nucleotides align to TRBD1. Trimming at V came to 5 bases and at J to 10 bases, leaving 9 bases not matched to a gene. The germline CDR1 and CDR2 sequences are SGHAT and FQNNGV. The CDR3 totals 14 residues. The CDR3 nucleotides are TGTGCCAGCAGCACAGGGGGCGCGGCCGGCGAGCAGTTCTTC. Translating it yields CASSTGGAAGEQFF.

This clonotype was seen repeatedly, ten times or more. The gene calls are TRBV5-1 and TRBJ2-7; unclear D gene. From germline, CDR1 is SGHRS and CDR2 YFSETQ. V was shortened by 0 bases and J by 4 bases, with 8 bases between the two germline ends. The CDR3 has 13 amino acids. CDR3 residues: CASSLGQIYEQYF. For the CDR3, the DNA is TGCGCCAGCAGCTTGGGGCAAATTTACGAGCAGTACTTC. The whole variable domain, filled in from reference TRBV5-1 and TRBJ2-7, reads KAGVTQTPRYLIKTRGQQVTLSCSPISGHRSVSWYQQTPGQGLQFLFEYFSETQRNKGNFPGRFSGRQFSNSRSEMNVSTLELGDSALYLCASSLGQIYEQYFGPGTRLTVT.

This clonotype was observed a handful of times. The V and J genes are TRBV5-1 and TRBJ2-5, with D tentatively TRBD2 (5 bases). This CDR3 region has 15 residues. V was pared by 4 bases and J by 3 bases, with 16 bases between. Looked up from germline, CDR1 is SGHRS and CDR2 is YFSETQ. The DNA of the CDR3 is TGCGCCAGCAGCCCGGCGACCAAGACTAAAGAGACCCAGTACTTC. It is translated as CASSPATKTKETQYF.

The chain uses TRBV20-1 and TRBJ1-1; perhaps TRBD1 as D (5 bases). The CDR3 loop spans 14 amino acids. The germline V gene has CDR1 DFQATT and CDR2 SNEGSKA (reference sequence). V lost 5 bases and J lost 1, with 14 bases in between. The CDR3 bases are TGCAGTGCTGAGGGACCCGGCGCGAACACTGAAGCTTTCTTT. Residues: CSAEGPGANTEAFF.

The CDR3 nucleotides are TGTGCCACCAGCAGAGGACTAGGAGTCGACAATGAGCAGTTCTTC. Translation gives CATSRGLGVDNEQFF. This chain joins TRBV15 and TRBJ2-1; D is perhaps TRBD2 (6 bases). V lost 1 base and J lost 5, with 12 bases in between. This CDR3 has 15 residues. CDR1 is LNHNV, CDR2 YYDKDF, per germline (reference sequence).

This chain connects TRBV25-1 to TRBJ1-1; the D is unclear. Germline V gene data show CDR1 as MGHDK and CDR2 as SYGVNS. V lost 1 base and J lost 8, with 11 bases in between. This CDR3 region has 13 residues. This chain's CDR3 is CASSESGRPEAFF. The CDR3 DNA reads TGTGCCAGCAGTGAATCCGGAAGGCCCGAAGCTTTCTTT.

This clonotype occurred many times. The J gene is TRBJ2-1, the V gene TRBV5-1, with D unresolved. This CDR3 spans 14 amino acids. CDR1 is SGHRS and CDR2 is YFSETQ in the germline V gene. Trimming removed 2 bases at V and 5 bases at J, with 11 bases between. The CDR3 DNA follows: TGCGCCAGCAGCTTTAGTGAAAGAAACAATGAGCAGTTCTTC. Translating gives CASSFSERNNEQFF.

The V gene is TRBV7-3, the J gene TRBJ1-2; 8 bases are a match to TRBD1. This CDR3 spans 14 amino acids. The trim removed 5 bases at V and 3 bases at J, leaving 5 bases unmatched. CDR1 and CDR2 (germline): SGHTA, FQGTGA. The CDR3 region is CASSPTGDDYGYTF. The CDR3 DNA reads TGTGCCAGCAGCCCGACAGGGGACGACTATGGCTACACCTTC.

The chain combines TRBV10-3 with TRBJ2-7; 9 bases agree with TRBD2. The germline V gene has CDR1 ENHRY and CDR2 SYGVKD. The length of the CDR3 is 14 residues. Trimming removed 9 bases from V and 0 bases from J; junction bases left unmatched: 6. In nucleotides, the CDR3 is TGTGCCATTACTCAGACTAGCGGCTCCTACGAGCAGTACTTC. It specifies CAITQTSGSYEQYF.

V gene TRBV5-6 combines with J gene TRBJ2-1; 9 bases agree with TRBD2. Germline CDR1 and CDR2: SGHDT and YYEEEE. The CDR3 runs to 17 residues. V gave up 1 base and J gave up 7 bases; unmatched junction bases: 12. CDR3 sequence reads: CASSLISGRASLNEQFF. The CDR3 region has the DNA TGTGCCAGCAGCTTGATTAGCGGGAGAGCCTCACTAAATGAGCAGTTCTTC.

The V and J genes are TRBV20-1 and TRBJ2-1; D might be TRBD1 or TRBD2, each matching 6 bases. Germline lookup yields CDR1 DFQATT and CDR2 SNEGSKA (reference sequence). The CDR3 loop spans 14 amino acids. Trimming removed 7 bases at V and 3 bases at J, with 16 bases between. The CDR3 DNA reads as TGCAGTGTTCCGGCACGGGGGCTCTACAATGAGCAGTTCTTC. Protein product: CSVPARGLYNEQFF.

The V gene is TRBV7-2, the J gene TRBJ2-7; 12 bases line up with TRBD2. Germline CDR1 reads SGHTA; CDR2 reads FQGNSA. The ends lost 5 bases at V and 7 bases at J; junction bases unmatched: 9. The CDR3 covers 15 residues. The CDR3 loop reads CASSLPSGRANEQYF. The CDR3 region has the DNA TGTGCCAGCAGCCTTCCTAGCGGGAGGGCCAATGAGCAGTACTTC.

Points on this clonotype: A read error may be the cause here, since a much bigger clone is one base away. The chain is built from TRBV5-1 and TRBJ2-3; TRBD2 agrees at 10 bases. Germline CDR1 is SGHRS and CDR2 is YFSETQ. CDR3 length equals 15 residues. CDR3 sequence reads: CACSLALAGADTQYF. CDR3 bases: TGCGCCTGCAGCTTGGCCCTAGCGGGAGCAGATACGCAGTATTTT.

The chain uses TRBV12-5 and TRBJ2-3; 8 bases line up with TRBD2. CDR3 length equals 15 residues. CDR1 is LGHNT, CDR2 FRNRAP, per germline. V lost 3 bases to trimming and J lost 0 bases; unmatched junction nucleotides: 2. CDR3 sequence (DNA): TGTGCTAGTGGTTTAGGACTAGCTAGCACAGATACGCAGTATTTT. Encoded protein: CASGLGLASTDTQYF.